This is a list of T cell receptor beta chains from one sample in a study of human thymus T cells. TCRdb's table, derived via immunoSEQ multiplex PCR, lists solely in-frame clones and lacks some. The sample carries approximately 46,000 clones, 85% to 95% recorded once. Sequencing was done on a sample of blood. The receptor source for this set is a girl under three years old with a congenital heart defect but otherwise immunologically healthy. CDR3s include the opening cysteine and the closing phenylalanine or tryptophan. Each record gives: V gene, J gene, D gene, clone size, CDR3 DNA, CDR3 protein. A D gene is named only where the DNA matches it firmly. Clone size is stated in some rows and not others, as once, few, many or a class when expanded.

V: TRBV6-1; J: TRBJ1-2; D: TRBD1; size: -; DNA: TGTGCCAGCAGTCGCCGGACAGGTGAAGGCTACACCTTC; CDR3: CASSRRTGEGYTF
V: TRBV28; J: TRBJ1-1; D: -; size: -; DNA: TGTGCCAGCAGTGGGGCCCTTACCAACACTGAAGCTTTCTTT; CDR3: CASSGALTNTEAFF
V: TRBV30; J: TRBJ2-5; D: -; size: -; DNA: TGTGCCTGGAGTGTACTGGGGCAGCAAGAGACCCAGTACTTC; CDR3: CAWSVLGQQETQYF
V: TRBV19; J: TRBJ2-1; D: -; size: once; DNA: TGTGCCAGTAGTATAGACGGCCAGAATGAGCAGTTCTTC; CDR3: CASSIDGQNEQFF
V: TRBV9; J: TRBJ1-5; D: TRBD1; size: -; DNA: TGTGCCAGCAGCCGGACAGGGATACCCAATCAGCCCCAGCATTTT; CDR3: CASSRTGIPNQPQHF
V: TRBV2; J: TRBJ2-1; D: -; size: -; DNA: TGTGCCAGCGACAGTCGATACTACAATGAGCAGTTCTTC; CDR3: CASDSRYYNEQFF
V: TRBV30; J: TRBJ1-5; D: -; size: -; DNA: TGTGCCTGGAAGGCAGGGAATCAGCCCCAGCATTTT; CDR3: CAWKAGNQPQHF
V: TRBV12-5; J: TRBJ1-5; D: -; size: -; DNA: TGTGCTAGTGTTTTTTCGGACAATCAGCCCCAGCATTTT; CDR3: CASVFSDNQPQHF
V: TRBV5-4; J: TRBJ2-7; D: -; size: -; DNA: TGTGCCAGCAGCTTGGGTGCCAGACCCTACGAGCAGTACTTC; CDR3: CASSLGARPYEQYF
V: TRBV10-3; J: TRBJ2-5; D: TRBD1; size: -; DNA: TGTGCCATCGGTAAGACAGGGGACCCGGAGACCCAGTACTTC; CDR3: CAIGKTGDPETQYF
V: TRBV20-1; J: TRBJ2-3; D: -; size: -; DNA: TGCAGGAGGATCACAGATACGCAGTATTTT; CDR3: CRRITDTQYF
V: TRBV11-2; J: TRBJ2-7; D: TRBD2; size: -; DNA: TGTGCCAGCAGCCCGGGACTAGCGAGACCCCAGGTCTACGAGCAGTACTTC; CDR3: CASSPGLARPQVYEQYF
V: TRBV4-2; J: TRBJ2-1; D: TRBD2; size: -; DNA: TGTGCCAGCAGCCAAGTAGCCTTAGCGGGAGTCCTACTTACAAATGAGCAGTTCTTC; CDR3: CASSQVALAGVLLTNEQFF
V: TRBV30; J: TRBJ2-1; D: TRBD1; size: -; DNA: TGTGCCCATTCCGGGACAGGATACAATGAGCAGTTCTTC; CDR3: CAHSGTGYNEQFF
V: TRBV10-3; J: TRBJ2-5; D: TRBD1; size: -; DNA: TGTGCCATCGGGGACAGGGGTCAGACCCAGTACTTC; CDR3: CAIGDRGQTQYF
V: TRBV5-1; J: TRBJ2-3; D: TRBD2; size: -; DNA: TGCGCCAGCAGCTGGGAGCGGGGGCCAGATACGCAGTATTTT; CDR3: CASSWERGPDTQYF
V: TRBV4-1; J: TRBJ1-1; D: -; size: -; DNA: TGCGCCAGCAGCCAAGTTAACTCGAACACTGAAGCTTTCTTT; CDR3: CASSQVNSNTEAFF
V: TRBV19; J: TRBJ2-7; D: -; size: -; DNA: TGTGCCAGTAGTATAGCGTTTAGCAGCTCCTACGAGCAGTACTTC; CDR3: CASSIAFSSSYEQYF
V: TRBV5-1; J: TRBJ2-1; D: TRBD2; size: -; DNA: TGCGCCAGCAGCTTGGTTACTAGCGTGTCCTACAATGAGCAGTTCTTC; CDR3: CASSLVTSVSYNEQFF
V: TRBV5-1; J: TRBJ2-7; D: TRBD1; size: -; DNA: TGCGCCAGCAGCTCCGGACAGGGGGCCTACGAGCAGTACTTC; CDR3: CASSSGQGAYEQYF
V: TRBV25-1; J: TRBJ2-6; D: -; size: -; DNA: TGTGCCAGCAGTGCAGGGGCAGGGGCCAACGTCCTGACTTTC; CDR3: CASSAGAGANVLTF
V: TRBV28; J: TRBJ2-1; D: -; size: -; DNA: TGTGCCAGCAGGCAGGACTCCTACAATGAGCAGTTCTTC; CDR3: CASRQDSYNEQFF
V: TRBV19; J: TRBJ2-3; D: -; size: -; DNA: TGTGCCAGTAGTACAACTATTCTCACAGATACGCAGTATTTT; CDR3: CASSTTILTDTQYF
V: TRBV6-6; J: TRBJ2-7; D: TRBD1; size: -; DNA: TGTGCCAGCAGCTCCCTCGGGACAGGAGAATACGAGCAGTACTTC; CDR3: CASSSLGTGEYEQYF
V: TRBV15; J: TRBJ2-3; D: TRBD2; size: -; DNA: TGTGCCACCAGCAGAGATTATATGGTATGGCTAGCGGACACAGATACGCAGTATTTT; CDR3: CATSRDYMVWLADTDTQYF
V: TRBV11-1; J: TRBJ2-3; D: -; size: -; DNA: TGTGCCAGCAGCTTAGGGTTCGGACGGGCCACAGATACGCAGTATTTT; CDR3: CASSLGFGRATDTQYF
V: TRBV5-1; J: TRBJ2-5; D: TRBD2; size: -; DNA: TGCGCCAGCAGCTTGGTGCGGCGGGAGAAGGGCGAGACCCAGTACTTC; CDR3: CASSLVRREKGETQYF
V: TRBV7-9; J: TRBJ1-1; D: -; size: once; DNA: TGTGCCAGCAGTTTTGAGCGGGGAGGCACTGAAGCTTTCTTT; CDR3: CASSFERGGTEAFF
V: TRBV27; J: TRBJ2-1; D: -; size: -; DNA: TGTGCCAGCAGTTTATCAGGGGTCAGGGAGCAGTTCTTC; CDR3: CASSLSGVREQFF
V: TRBV28; J: TRBJ1-2; D: -; size: -; DNA: TGTGCCAGCAGTTTATCCCCCACCGGGGGAGGTGGCTACACCTTC; CDR3: CASSLSPTGGGGYTF
V: TRBV30; J: TRBJ1-4; D: -; size: few; DNA: TGTGCCTGGAGTGGCGTACGCGAAAAACTGTTTTTT; CDR3: CAWSGVREKLFF